The table lists the clone carrying this T cell receptor (beta chain) with a count of one. Deletions cut 9 bases from V and 2 bases from J, with 10 bases between. The CDR3 extends over 13 amino acids. Germline V gene data show CDR1 as LNHDA and CDR2 as SQIVND (reference sequence). The data derive from a study of control samples from healthy donors and cancer patients. Clones were read by immunoSEQ multiplex PCR, and TCRdb kept only the in-frame ones, dropping some. The repertoire includes roughly 100,000 clones, roughly 89% of them detected once, and approximately 3% sits in the top ten. The V gene is TRBV19, the J gene TRBJ2-2, with a weak D call TRBD1 (6 bases). Material: blood. This sequence originates from a human donor in good health. The donor label of this sample is uncertain. The CDR3 nucleotides read TGTGCCAGCAGGGACATCAACACCGGGGAGCTGTTTTTT. Amino acid sequence: CASRDINTGELFF.